One and the same sample provided the 27 T cell receptor beta chains below, sequenced in a study of early T cells in non-severe SARS-CoV-2 infection. Each CDR3 protein is one row after TCRdb ran MiXCR on the 5' RACE reads. Here the sample spans tens of thousands of distinct CDR3 sequences, roughly 12% being singletons. Material: whole blood, obtained at baseline. These receptors were taken from an adult who was a healthcare worker with PCR-confirmed SARS-CoV-2 infection or an uninfected control (not recorded which).

Notes on this clonotype: Sequence at one end of the junction differs from germline and may be a read error. J is TRBJ1-1 and V is TRBV27, with a possible D match to TRBD1 (5 bases). The CDR3 has 15 amino acids. Looked up from germline, CDR1 is MNHEY and CDR2 is SMNVEV (reference sequence). This CDR3 is CASSFSGGGGTEAFF. In DNA, the CDR3 is TGTGCCAGCAGTTTCTCCGGGGGAGGAGGCACTGAAGCTTTTTTT.

The chain is built from TRBV5-1 and TRBJ1-1; a possible D gene is TRBD1 (5 bases). CDR3 length: 13 amino acids. Trimming took off 3 bases at V and 6 bases at J, with 12 bases between the two ends. From germline, CDR1 is SGHRS and CDR2 YFSETQ. For the CDR3, the DNA is TGCGCCAGCAGCTCCGACAGTCTTGCTGAAGCTTTCTTT. Protein sequence: CASSSDSLAEAFF. Based on the CDR3 plus reference TRBV5-1 and TRBJ1-1, the full variable domain is KAGVTQTPRYLIKTRGQQVTLSCSPISGHRSVSWYQQTPGQGLQFLFEYFSETQRNKGNFPGRFSGRQFSNSRSEMNVSTLELGDSALYLCASSSDSLAEAFFGQGTRLTVV.

This clonotype turned up a few times. The chain employs TRBV5-1 and TRBJ1-1; D gene uncertain. There are 13 residues in the CDR3. Germline V gene sequence: CDR1 SGHRS, CDR2 YFSETQ. V gave up 1 base and J gave up 1 base, with 5 bases separating them. The CDR3 DNA follows: TGCGCCAGCAGCTTGACAACGAACACTGAAGCTTTCTTT. Residues: CASSLTTNTEAFF.

This clonotype was detected many times. The chain couples TRBV5-1 to TRBJ2-3; perhaps TRBD2 as D (6 bases). CDR1 is SGHRS, CDR2 YFSETQ, per germline. This CDR3 contains 17 residues. V lost 5 bases, J lost 1 base, and 20 bases lay in between. In nucleotides, the CDR3 is TGCGCCAGCAGGCGCGGCCCTAACGGGAGAGGCACAGATACGCAGTATTTT. It yields the protein CASRRGPNGRGTDTQYF.

This clonotype was detected a few times. The chain employs TRBV5-1 and TRBJ1-5; D call uncertain. Germline lookup yields CDR1 SGHRS and CDR2 YFSETQ. The V gene lost 2 bases and the J gene lost 5 bases, with 8 bases spanning the gap. The CDR3 loop spans 13 amino acids. In nucleotides, the CDR3 is TGCGCCAGCAGCTTCGGTACAGATCAGCCCCAGCATTTT. Amino acid sequence: CASSFGTDQPQHF. Together with reference TRBV5-1 and TRBJ1-5, the CDR3 gives the full variable domain: KAGVTQTPRYLIKTRGQQVTLSCSPISGHRSVSWYQQTPGQGLQFLFEYFSETQRNKGNFPGRFSGRQFSNSRSEMNVSTLELGDSALYLCASSFGTDQPQHFGDGTRLSIL.

The gene calls are TRBV5-1 and TRBJ1-1; D uncertain. The CDR3 sequence is 13 residues long. V was pared by 0 bases and J by 8 bases, with 11 bases between. Germline loops: CDR1 SGHRS, CDR2 YFSETQ. As DNA, the CDR3 is TGCGCCAGCAGCTTGGTCGGACTACGAGAAGCTTTCTTT. As protein: CASSLVGLREAFF.

This sequence joins TRBV20-1 and TRBJ1-6; D not resolved. This CDR3 has 16 residues. Trimming stripped 4 bases from V and 0 bases from J, with 13 bases between. Germline CDR1 reads DFQATT; CDR2 reads SNEGSKA (reference sequence). CDR3 sequence (DNA): TGCAGTGCTAAGGCCAGCCCTGGCTCCTATAATTCACCCCTCCACTTT. The encoded protein is CSAKASPGSYNSPLHF.

In its sample, this clonotype was seen a few times. V is TRBV30 and J is TRBJ2-3, with TRBD1 identical over 9 bases. CDR3 length: 15 residues. Germline CDR1 GTSNPN, CDR2 SVGIG (reference sequence). Germline trimming cut 4 bases from V and 5 bases from J; bases unmatched to any gene: 10. CDR3 sequence: CAWTGTGSFGDTQYF. The CDR3 DNA reads TGTGCCTGGACCGGGACAGGGTCTTTCGGAGATACGCAGTATTTT.

This clonotype has a count of ten or more. This rearrangement joins TRBV27 to TRBJ2-5, with D uncertain. Germline CDR1 reads MNHEY; CDR2 reads SMNVEV (reference sequence). This CDR3 has 13 amino acids. V lost 6 bases and J lost 0, with 8 bases in between. The chain's CDR3 is CASSQSYQETQYF. CDR3 nucleotides: TGTGCCAGCAGCCAGTCGTACCAAGAGACCCAGTACTTC.

CDR3 DNA: TGTGCCAGCAGTTACCTACAACACCAGCAGTTCTTC. This codes for CASSYLQHQQFF. V and J are TRBV6-2 or TRBV6-3 and TRBJ2-1; D gene ambiguous. V was pared by 2 bases and J by 11 bases, with 10 bases between. The V gene's germline CDR1 is MNHEY and CDR2 SVGEGT. This CDR3 is built from 12 residues.

This clonotype appeared many times. The V and J genes are TRBV11-2 and TRBJ1-4; no clear D. The V end lost 5 bases, the J end lost 7 bases, and 17 bases lay between the germline ends. The length of the CDR3 is 15 residues. Germline V CDR1 and CDR2: SGHAT, FQNNGV. The CDR3 nucleotides are TGTGCCAGCAGCCAAGGACCGCTAACCGGTGAAAAACTGTTTTTT. Its translation: CASSQGPLTGEKLFF.

This clonotype was found a few times. The chain carries TRBV15 and TRBJ2-1; TRBD2 matches 8 bases. The CDR3 has 14 residues. The trim removed 5 bases at V and 9 bases at J, leaving 9 bases unmatched. Germline loops: CDR1 LNHNV, CDR2 YYDKDF (reference sequence). The CDR3 spells CATSVPGLVSEQFF. CDR3 bases: TGTGCCACCAGCGTGCCGGGACTAGTATCTGAGCAGTTCTTC.

This sequence joins TRBV6-2 or TRBV6-3 and TRBJ2-3; D is uncertain. Germline CDR1 is MNHEY and CDR2 is SVGEGT. Trimming took 0 bases from V and 4 from J, leaving 8 bases between them. The CDR3 consists of 14 residues. The CDR3 reads CASSYSPPPDTQYF. In nucleotides, the CDR3 is TGTGCCAGCAGTTACTCGCCTCCCCCAGATACGCAGTATTTT.

The rearrangement joins TRBV27 to TRBJ1-6; maybe TRBD1 (5 bases). V was pared by 5 bases and J by 11 bases, with 16 bases between. This CDR3 contains 14 residues. CDR1 is MNHEY, CDR2 SMNVEV, per germline (reference sequence). CDR3 sequence: CASSPRGGATPLHF. CDR3 in DNA: TGTGCCAGCAGTCCGCGGGGTGGGGCGACACCCCTCCACTTT.

This clonotype was counted at least ten times. For the CDR3, the DNA is TGTGCCAGCACCGAGGGACAGAACAATGAGCAGTTCTTC. Translating it yields CASTEGQNNEQFF. The rearrangement joins TRBV12-3 or TRBV12-4 to TRBJ2-1, with TRBD1 identical over 7 bases. V lost 7 bases, J lost 5 bases, and 5 bases stayed unmatched. CDR3 size: 13 residues.

The V gene is TRBV6-5, the J gene TRBJ2-5; possible D gene TRBD1, 6 bases. This CDR3 contains 14 residues. Germline V lookup: CDR1 MNHEY, CDR2 SVGAGI. Trimming stripped 6 bases from V and 2 bases from J, with 13 bases between. The CDR3 here is CASRKGDKQETQYF. The CDR3 coding sequence is TGTGCCAGCAGGAAAGGGGACAAACAAGAGACCCAGTACTTC.

This clonotype has ten or more counts. This chain uses TRBV28 with TRBJ1-1, with unresolved D. Trimming pared 2 bases from V and 2 bases from J, leaving 6 bases between. In germline, CDR1 is MDHEN, CDR2 SYDVKM. The CDR3 has 13 residues. CDR3 protein: CASSLVVNTEAFF. In DNA form, the CDR3 reads TGTGCCAGCAGTTTAGTGGTAAACACTGAAGCTTTCTTT.

The rearrangement joins TRBV25-1 to TRBJ2-3; the D gene is possibly TRBD1 (6 bases). Per the germline V gene, CDR1 is MGHDK and CDR2 is SYGVNS. This CDR3 has 16 amino acids. V gave up 4 bases and J gave up 2 bases, with 16 bases separating them. As DNA, the CDR3 is TGTGCCAGCAGTGGGACAGTTCGGCCCTTCACAGATACGCAGTATTTT. Protein sequence: CASSGTVRPFTDTQYF.

This clonotype has just a few counts. The chain has TRBV7-2 and TRBJ2-2, with 11 bases matching TRBD2. The J segment lost 5 bases and the V segment lost 4 bases, leaving 12 bases of the junction unmatched. The germline V gene encodes CDR1 SGHTA and CDR2 FQGNSA. CDR3 length: 18 residues. CDR3 nucleotide sequence: TGTGCCAGCAGCTCAATCACTAGTAGCGGGAGGGTTACCGGGGAGCTGTTTTTT. Translation: CASSSITSSGRVTGELFF.

This clonotype was counted between two and nine times. CDR3 amino acids: CASSVGGLAGGDEQFF. CDR3 sequence (DNA): TGTGCCAGCAGCGTGGGTGGACTAGCGGGAGGGGATGAGCAGTTCTTC. The chain links TRBV9 to TRBJ2-1, with 15 bases aligning to TRBD2. Germline V gene data show CDR1 as SGDLS and CDR2 as YYNGEE. This CDR3 comprises 16 residues. Trimming removed 2 bases from V and 8 bases from J; junction bases left unmatched: 5.

This clonotype has just a few counts. The genes are TRBV27 and TRBJ1-1; D possibly corresponds to TRBD1 (6 bases). V dropped 5 bases and J dropped 5 bases, with 15 bases sitting between them. CDR1 is MNHEY, CDR2 SMNVEV, per germline (reference sequence). CDR3 size: 14 residues. CDR3 in amino acids: CASSTVGGRTEAFF. The CDR3 DNA reads as TGTGCCAGCAGTACCGTAGGGGGTAGGACTGAAGCTTTCTTT.

This clonotype was observed a few times. V is TRBV2 and J is TRBJ2-7, with D unclear. CDR1 and CDR2 from the germline V gene are SNHLY and FYNNEI. Trimming took 6 bases from V and 3 from J, leaving 15 bases between them. This CDR3 is 14 amino acids long. The CDR3 sequence is CASRSGNEDYEQYF. CDR3 bases: TGTGCCAGCAGAAGTGGAAACGAGGACTACGAGCAGTACTTC.

This clonotype was counted many times. The chain couples TRBV29-1 to TRBJ2-7; 7 nucleotides align to TRBD2. The CDR3 spans 13 residues. J gave up 2 bases and V 7 bases, and 8 bases lay outside the gene matches. The V gene's germline CDR1 is SQVTM and CDR2 ANQGSEA. CDR3: CSAVGGRAYEQYF. As DNA, the CDR3 is TGCAGCGCCGTAGGCGGGAGAGCCTACGAGCAGTACTTC.

This rearrangement joins TRBV5-1 to TRBJ2-7, with 9 bases fitting TRBD2. The CDR3 covers 15 residues. Trimming cost V 4 bases and J 1 base; bases outside gene matches: 6. Looked up from germline, CDR1 is SGHRS and CDR2 is YFSETQ. Written as DNA, the CDR3 is TGCGCCAGCAGCCCAGACAGCGGGAGGTCCTACGAGCAGTACTTC. This encodes CASSPDSGRSYEQYF.

This clonotype has just a few counts. The chain recombines TRBV5-1 with TRBJ1-6; 7 nucleotides align to TRBD1. This CDR3 is 15 amino acids long. The germline V gene has CDR1 SGHRS and CDR2 YFSETQ. V gave up 3 bases and J gave up 8 bases; unmatched junction bases: 8. Here the CDR3 DNA reads TGCGCCAGCAGCTATGGGACAGATGAGGATTCACCCCTCCACTTT. Translating gives CASSYGTDEDSPLHF.

The rearrangement uses TRBV12-5 and TRBJ2-3, with 8 nucleotides matching TRBD1. The V gene's germline CDR1 is LGHNT and CDR2 FRNRAP. The CDR3 spans 16 residues. V shed 0 bases and J 2 bases; nucleotides not matched to a gene: 4. CDR3 residues: CASGLVLDRDTDTQYF. CDR3 sequence (DNA): TGTGCTAGTGGTTTGGTATTGGACAGGGACACAGATACGCAGTATTTT.

This clonotype was found a few times. The genes are TRBV7-8 and TRBJ2-1; TRBD2 agrees at 15 bases. The trim removed 5 bases at V and 3 bases at J, leaving 11 bases unmatched. The germline CDR1 and CDR2 sequences are SGHVS and FQNEAQ. The CDR3 length is 19 residues. The DNA of the CDR3 is TGTGCCAGCAGCGGAAGGACTAGCGGGAGGGCCCCGGTCTACAATGAGCAGTTCTTC. It translates to CASSGRTSGRAPVYNEQFF.